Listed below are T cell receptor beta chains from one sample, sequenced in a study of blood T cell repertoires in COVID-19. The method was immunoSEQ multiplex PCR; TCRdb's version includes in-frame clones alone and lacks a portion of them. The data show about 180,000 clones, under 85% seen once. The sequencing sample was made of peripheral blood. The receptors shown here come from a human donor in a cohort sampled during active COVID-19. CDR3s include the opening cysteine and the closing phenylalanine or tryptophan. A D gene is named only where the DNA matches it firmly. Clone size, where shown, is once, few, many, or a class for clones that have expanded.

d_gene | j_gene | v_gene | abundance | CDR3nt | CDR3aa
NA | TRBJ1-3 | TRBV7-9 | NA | TGTGCCAGCAGATCAGGGATCTCTGGAAACACCATATATTTT | CASRSGISGNTIYF
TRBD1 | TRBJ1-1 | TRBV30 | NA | TGTGCCTGGAGTCCCTGGACAGGGAATGGGAACACTGAAGCTTTCTTT | CAWSPWTGNGNTEAFF
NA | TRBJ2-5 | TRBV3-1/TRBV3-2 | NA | TGTGCCAGCAGCCGAGCAGGGACCCAGTACTTC | CASSRAGTQYF
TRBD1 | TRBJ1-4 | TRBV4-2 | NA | TGTGCCAGCAGCCCGTACGACAGGGCGGGAGAAAAACTGTTTTTT | CASSPYDRAGEKLFF
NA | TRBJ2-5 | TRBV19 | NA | TGTGCCAGTAGTATCGGCCTAAGGGGGGAGACCCAGTACTTC | CASSIGLRGETQYF
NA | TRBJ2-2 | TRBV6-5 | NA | TGTGCCAGCAGTTTGGGGGCGAGGAACACCGGGGAGCTGTTTTTT | CASSLGARNTGELFF
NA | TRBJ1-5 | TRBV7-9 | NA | TGTGCCACCTCAGATAGCAATCAGCCCCAGCATTTT | CATSDSNQPQHF
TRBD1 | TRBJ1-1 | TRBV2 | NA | TGTGCCAGCAGTGAAGCGGACAGGGCGAACACTGAAGCTTTCTTT | CASSEADRANTEAFF
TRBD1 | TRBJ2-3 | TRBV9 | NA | TGTGCCAGCAGTCTCCCCAGTGGACAGGGCGTCACAGATACGCAGTATTTT | CASSLPSGQGVTDTQYF
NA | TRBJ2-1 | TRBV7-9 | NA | TGTGCCAGCAACCCACTCGGGTACAATGAGCAGTTCTTC | CASNPLGYNEQFF
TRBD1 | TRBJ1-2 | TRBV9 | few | TGTGCCAGCAGCGGGGGACAGGGGGATGGCTACACCTTC | CASSGGQGDGYTF
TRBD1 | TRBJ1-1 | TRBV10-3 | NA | TGTGCCATCAGTGATAGGACAGGAAATACTGAAGCTTTCTTT | CAISDRTGNTEAFF
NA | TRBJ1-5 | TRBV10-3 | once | TGTGCCATCAGTGAGTCGACGGGGGGTGTAAATCAGCCCCAGCATTTT | CAISESTGGVNQPQHF
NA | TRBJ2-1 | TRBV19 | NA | TGTGCCAGTAGTATTGAGGACAGCTACAATGAGCAGTTCTTC | CASSIEDSYNEQFF
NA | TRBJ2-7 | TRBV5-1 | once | TGCGCCAGCAGCTTGGGGTCAGACACCTCCTACGAGCAGTACTTC | CASSLGSDTSYEQYF
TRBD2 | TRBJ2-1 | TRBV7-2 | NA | TGTGCCAGCAGCTTAGCCTCATCGACTAGCGAGCCCTGGGTAGGCTACAATGAGCAGTTCTTC | CASSLASSTSEPWVGYNEQFF
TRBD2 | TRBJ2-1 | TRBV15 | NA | TGTGCCACCAGCGTGGGACTAGCGGGGGGACCCACCGTCTACAATGAGCAGTTCTTC | CATSVGLAGGPTVYNEQFF
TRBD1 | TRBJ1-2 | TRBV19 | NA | TGTGCCAGTAGTATGTCCCGGGACAGAAACTATGGCTACACCTTC | CASSMSRDRNYGYTF
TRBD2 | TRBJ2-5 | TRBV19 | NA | TGTGCCAGTAGCATGGGACTAGAGAAAGAGACCCAGTACTTC | CASSMGLEKETQYF
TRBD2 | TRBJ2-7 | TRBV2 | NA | TGTGCCAGCAGTGATGGGCTAGCGGGGGGACTCTCCTACGAGCAGTACTTC | CASSDGLAGGLSYEQYF
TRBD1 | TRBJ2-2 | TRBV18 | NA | TGTGCCAGCTCACCAGACCGGGACAGTGACACCGGGGAGCTGTTTTTT | CASSPDRDSDTGELFF
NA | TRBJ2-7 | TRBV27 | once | TGTGCCAGCAGCCCGAGCAGCGGTCTAGTCGGCTACGAGCAGTACTTC | CASSPSSGLVGYEQYF
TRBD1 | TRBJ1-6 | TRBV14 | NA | TGTGCCAGCAGCCGAGGGACAGTAAGTCCCTATAATTCACCCCTCCACTTT | CASSRGTVSPYNSPLHF
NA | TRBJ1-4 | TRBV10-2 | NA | TGCGCCAGCAGTGTGAGGTCCGGGGGAAAACTGTTTTTT | CASSVRSGGKLFF
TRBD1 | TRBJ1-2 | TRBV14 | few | TGTGCCAGCAGCGAAGGACAGGGAAGCGGCTACACCTTC | CASSEGQGSGYTF
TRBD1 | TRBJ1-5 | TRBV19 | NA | TGTGCCAGTAGTGCTGAGAGGGACAGGGGGACCTATAGCAATCAGCCCCAGCATTTT | CASSAERDRGTYSNQPQHF
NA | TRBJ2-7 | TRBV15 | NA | TGTGCCACCAGCAGCCAGCGGGTGGGGTCCTACGAGCAGTACTTC | CATSSQRVGSYEQYF
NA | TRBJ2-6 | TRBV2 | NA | TGTGCCAGCAGTGTAACAGTACACTTAACCTCTGGGGCCAACGTCCTGACTTTC | CASSVTVHLTSGANVLTF
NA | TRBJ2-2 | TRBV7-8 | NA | TGTGCCAGCAGCTTAGGGGGCTCCGGGGAGCTGTTTTTT | CASSLGGSGELFF
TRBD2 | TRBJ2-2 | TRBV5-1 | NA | TGCGCCAGCAGCCTGACTAGCGGGGCATTGGACACCGGGGAGCTGTTTTTT | CASSLTSGALDTGELFF
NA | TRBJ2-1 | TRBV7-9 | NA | TGTGCCAGCAGCCCTTTAGAGGCAGGGCGGAACAATGAGCAGTTCTTC | CASSPLEAGRNNEQFF
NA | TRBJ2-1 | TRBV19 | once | TGTGCCAGTAACCCGGGGAGCTCCTACAATGAGCAGTTCTTC | CASNPGSSYNEQFF
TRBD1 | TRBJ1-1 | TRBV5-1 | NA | TGCGCCAGCAGCTTTCCGGGACAGGAGAGTCCTGAAGCTTTCTTT | CASSFPGQESPEAFF
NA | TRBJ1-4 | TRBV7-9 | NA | TGTGCCAGCAGCTTAGCGCAGGGTGGTGAAAAACTGTTTTTT | CASSLAQGGEKLFF
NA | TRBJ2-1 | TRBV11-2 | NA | TGTGCCAGCAGCTTAGGCCTGGGAGGCAATGAGCAGTTCTTC | CASSLGLGGNEQFF
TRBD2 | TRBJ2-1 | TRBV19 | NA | TGTGCCAGTAGGTTATCGAGACTAGCGGGGGGATATGACTCCTACAATGAGCAGTTCTTC | CASRLSRLAGGYDSYNEQFF
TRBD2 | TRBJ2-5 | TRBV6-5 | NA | TGTGCCAGCAGATTAGCGGGGGAAGAGACCCAGTACTTC | CASRLAGEETQYF
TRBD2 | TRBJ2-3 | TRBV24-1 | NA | TGTGCCACCAGTGACCCAGCGGGGGGTCCCGGCACAGATACGCAGTATTTT | CATSDPAGGPGTDTQYF
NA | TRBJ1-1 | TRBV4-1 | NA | TGCGCCAGCAGCCAAGAGAGTTTAGCCAACACTGAAGCTTTCTTT | CASSQESLANTEAFF
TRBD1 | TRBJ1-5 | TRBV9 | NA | TGTGCCAGCAGCCCGGGACAGGGGAGCAATCAGCCCCAGCATTTT | CASSPGQGSNQPQHF
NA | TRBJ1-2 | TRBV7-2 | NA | TGTGCCAGCGGAGCCCAGGGGTTCCCCAACTATGGCTACACCTTC | CASGAQGFPNYGYTF
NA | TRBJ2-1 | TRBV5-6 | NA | TGTGCCAGCAGCTTGTTCGTTGACAATGAGCAGTTCTTC | CASSLFVDNEQFF
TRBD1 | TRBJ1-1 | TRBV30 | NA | TGTGCCTGGAGTGTTACAGGGGACACTGAAGCTTTCTTT | CAWSVTGDTEAFF